This paragraph reports one T cell receptor (beta chain). The time point is: newly diagnosed GD, antithyroid drugs for less than 3 months. Following extraction of RNA from PBMCs, that RNA was used to make the TCR library. Researchers made TCR beta libraries by using iRepertoire HTBI primers and running Arm-PCR on CDR3 regions. TCRdb fed the multiplex PCR reads into MiXCR, producing one record per CDR3 protein. The data hold some 450,000 distinct CDR3 sequences, with roughly 17% observed a single time. The CDR3 runs to 13 residues. Germline CDR1 MDHEN, CDR2 SYDVKM. Trimming left V 7 bases short and J 4 bases short, with 10 bases between. These data are taken from a study of regulatory T cells in long-lasting Graves disease. These data were also filed under a second study, of T cells in Graves' hyperthyroidism and ophthalmopathy.

This clonotype was sampled from a woman aged 25 to 39 with Graves disease. The sample was peripheral blood mononuclear cells (PBMCs), taken at new diagnosis, from a patient treated with antithyroid drugs. The chain couples TRBV28 to TRBJ2-2; D perhaps matches TRBD2 (5 bases). The CDR3 coding sequence is TGTGCCAGCACCACGGGATTCACCGGGGAGCTGTTTTTT. This gives the protein CASTTGFTGELFF.